The present T cell receptor (beta chain) was sequenced within a study of T cell responses to AZD1222 COVID-19 vaccine. General study points: Repertoires were obtained solely post-peak T cell response.

The CDR3 sequence is 17 residues long. The V end lost 2 bases, the J end lost 2 bases, and 19 bases lay between the germline ends. Germline V gene sequence: CDR1 SGHRS, CDR2 YFSETQ. The assay was immunoSEQ multiplex PCR, and TCRdb's table has in-frame clones only and misses some. Among about 96,000 clones listed, 89% were seen once. Comment on this clone: Its specificity is unknown.

The clonotype comes from an adult in good health. This chain uses TRBV5-1 with TRBJ1-1, with D tentatively TRBD1 (6 bases). Sequences were derived from peripheral blood, sampled on day 0 of AZD1222 vaccination. The CDR3 DNA reads as TGCGCCAGCAGCTTTAAAGGACAGTCCCGGGACAACACTGAAGCTTTCTTT. Amino acids: CASSFKGQSRDNTEAFF.